This TCR beta chain was recovered during a study of OX40 agonist ivuxolimab in advanced cancers. Turning to the study itself: A mean age of approximately 60 years, range roughly 20 to 90, was recorded, and over 65% were male. General observations from the study: Among the least clonally expanded were partial responders at 0.1-3.0 mg/kg. Relative to CD4+, CD8+ T cells held more expanded clones on average.

The CDR3 has 17 amino acids. The germline gives CDR1 SGHTA, CDR2 FQGNSA. V lost 2 bases to trimming and J lost 3 bases, with 20 bases between them. Assay: immunoSEQ multiplex PCR; the TCRdb copy retains only in-frame clones and omits some. The table has about 64,000 clones, approximately 88% seen once. On this clone itself: The antigen remains unidentified.

The chain recombines TRBV7-2 with TRBJ2-7, with a tentative D call TRBD1 (5 bases). This specimen consisted of CD4+ or CD8+ T cells sorted from blood, obtained in a trial of the OX40 agonist ivuxolimab. This sequence was found in an adult with an advanced solid tumor such as melanoma, head and neck, liver or kidney cancer. The CDR3 bases are TGTGCCAGCAGCTTAAATGACAGAATAAAAGTCAACTACGAGCAGTACTTC. Translation gives CASSLNDRIKVNYEQYF. Supplemented by reference TRBV7-2 and TRBJ2-7, the full variable domain reads GAGVSQSPSNKVTEKGKDVELRCDPISGHTALYWYRQSLGQGLEFLIYFQGNSAPDKSGLPSDRFSAERTGGSVSTLTIQRTQQEDSAVYLCASSLNDRIKVNYEQYFGPGTRLTVT.